This passage covers 19 T cell receptor beta chains from one sample sequenced in a study of cytotoxic CD8 clonotypes in ibrutinib-treated CLL. The repertoire was sequenced with immunoSEQ multiplex PCR; TCRdb's copy has only in-frame clones and lacks some. The table records more than 110,000 clones, approximately 89% of them present only once. This material consisted of PBMCs, taken after 12 months of ibrutinib treatment. All receptors derive from a human donor with chronic lymphocytic leukemia.

The chain is built from TRBV5-1 and TRBJ1-2; D might be TRBD1 (5 bases). Germline V lookup: CDR1 SGHRS, CDR2 YFSETQ. The germline V and J ends were trimmed by 1 base and 7 bases, with 11 bases remaining between them. The CDR3 is 13 amino acids. In DNA form, the CDR3 reads TGCGCCAGCAGCTTGACGGGGGAGGCTGGCTACACCTTC. Protein sequence: CASSLTGEAGYTF.

This rearrangement joins TRBV5-1 to TRBJ2-1, with 7 nucleotides matching TRBD2. CDR3 size: 15 residues. Germline loops: CDR1 SGHRS, CDR2 YFSETQ. The ends lost 7 bases at V and 2 bases at J; junction bases unmatched: 9. As DNA, the CDR3 is TGCGCCAGCGGTGGCGGGAGACCCCCCTACAATGAGCAGTTCTTC. Translation gives CASGGGRPPYNEQFF.

This chain links TRBV6-6 with TRBJ2-7; D is perhaps TRBD1 (6 bases). V was pared by 6 bases and J by 2 bases, with 14 bases between. Germline V lookup: CDR1 MNHNY, CDR2 SVGAGI (reference sequence). CDR3 size: 14 residues. Here the CDR3 DNA reads TGTGCCAGCAGAGACGGGACAAATACCTACGAGCAGTACTTC. The encoded protein is CASRDGTNTYEQYF.

The V gene is TRBV28, the J gene TRBJ2-5; 9 nucleotides align to TRBD1. Germline assignment: CDR1 MDHEN and CDR2 SYDVKM. V shed 3 bases, J shed 2 bases, and the junction held 7 bases outside the gene matches. The CDR3 has 16 amino acids. CDR3 amino acids: CASSFRWTGDQETQYF. As DNA, the CDR3 is TGTGCCAGCAGTTTTCGGTGGACAGGGGATCAAGAGACCCAGTACTTC.

This chain joins TRBV5-6 and TRBJ2-2, with 8 bases that match TRBD2. Germline V lookup: CDR1 SGHDT, CDR2 YYEEEE. The CDR3 spans 15 residues. With V trimmed by 3 bases and J by 7 bases, 8 bases remained unmatched. The CDR3 DNA reads as TGTGCCAGCAGCTCCCGGGAGGGGCAGGGCGGGGAGCTGTTTTTT. Protein sequence: CASSSREGQGGELFF.

The sample holds a few counts of this clone. The rearrangement links TRBV27 to TRBJ1-1; a possible D gene is TRBD1 (6 bases). V shed 6 bases and J shed 6 bases, with 20 bases lying between them. This CDR3 is built from 15 residues. Germline assignment: CDR1 MNHEY and CDR2 SMNVEV (reference sequence). The CDR3 DNA follows: TGTGCCAGCAGCCGAGGACAGACCATGTTCGCTGAAGCTTTCTTT. It yields the protein CASSRGQTMFAEAFF.

The rearrangement links TRBV4-3 to TRBJ2-2; D possibly corresponds to TRBD2 (5 bases). CDR1 and CDR2 from the germline V gene are LGHNA and YSLEER. V lost 1 base and J lost 9, with 12 bases in between. The CDR3 loop spans 14 amino acids. The CDR3 protein is CASSQGGPRRELFF. In nucleotides, the CDR3 is TGCGCCAGCAGCCAAGGAGGGCCGCGCCGGGAGCTGTTTTTT.

This chain joins TRBV10-3 and TRBJ2-1; tentatively, D is TRBD2 (5 bases). The CDR3 sequence is 16 residues long. V dropped 0 bases and J dropped 1 base, with 10 bases sitting between them. CDR1 is ENHRY, CDR2 SYGVKD, per germline. CDR3 in amino acids: CAISESLGGSYNEQFF. In nucleotides, the CDR3 is TGTGCCATCAGTGAGTCGCTGGGCGGGTCCTACAATGAGCAGTTCTTC.

V and J are TRBV30 and TRBJ2-7, with a weak D call TRBD1 (5 bases). Per the germline V gene, CDR1 is GTSNPN and CDR2 is SVGIG (reference sequence). The V end was cut by 5 bases, the J end by 0 bases, with 5 bases between. The CDR3 is 11 residues long. The CDR3 DNA is TGTGCCTGGCAGGGCTCCTACGAGCAGTACTTC. As protein: CAWQGSYEQYF.

This clone was detected only a few times. The chain employs TRBV5-1 and TRBJ1-1; maybe TRBD1 (6 bases). The CDR3 has 13 residues. Trimming cost V 4 bases and J 1 base, with 8 bases left between them. CDR1 SGHRS and CDR2 YFSETQ come from the germline V gene. CDR3 bases: TGCGCCAGCAGCGTGGGACAGAACACTGAAGCTTTCTTT. Translating gives CASSVGQNTEAFF.

This chain links TRBV5-1 with TRBJ2-6; 7 nucleotides line up with TRBD1. The CDR3 spans 14 residues. Per the germline V gene, CDR1 is SGHRS and CDR2 is YFSETQ. After removal of 5 bases from V and 4 bases from J, the junction contained 3 bases not matched to a gene. CDR3 protein: CASRQGTGANVLTF. The CDR3 DNA reads as TGCGCCAGCAGACAGGGGACCGGGGCCAACGTCCTGACTTTC.

The chain has TRBV29-1 and TRBJ2-3, with no clear D. The germline V gene encodes CDR1 SQVTM and CDR2 ANQGSEA. Trimming removed 3 bases at V and 2 bases at J, with 6 bases between. The CDR3 runs 12 residues. CDR3 sequence: CSVETPTDTQYF. DNA of the CDR3: TGCAGCGTTGAGACGCCCACAGATACGCAGTATTTT.

This chain joins TRBV29-1 and TRBJ1-1; the D is unclear. Germline CDR1 reads SQVTM; CDR2 reads ANQGSEA. Between the trimmed V and J ends, which lost 4 bases and 1 base, there was a span of 4 bases. The CDR3 totals 11 residues. The CDR3 spells CSVAENTEAFF. CDR3 bases: TGCAGCGTTGCAGAGAACACTGAAGCTTTCTTT.

This clone was seen a single time. The chain links TRBV9 to TRBJ2-3, with D uncertain. This CDR3 spans 14 amino acids. CDR1 is SGDLS, CDR2 YYNGEE, per germline. Trimming left V 2 bases short and J 6 bases short, with 13 bases between. The CDR3 spells CASSVGLHTDTQYF. In nucleotides, the CDR3 is TGTGCCAGCAGCGTCGGGCTACATACGGATACGCAGTATTTT.

The count of this clone is one. The chain links TRBV28 to TRBJ1-2; the D is unclear. The CDR3 totals 15 residues. Germline V gene data show CDR1 as MDHEN and CDR2 as SYDVKM. V lost 5 bases, J lost 1 base, and 14 bases lay in between. CDR3 coding DNA: TGTGCCAGCAGTCGCCCCAAGGAGATTAACTATGGCTACACCTTC. Amino acids: CASSRPKEINYGYTF.

V is TRBV27 and J is TRBJ2-5; 10 bases fit TRBD2. V shed 4 bases and J 9 bases; nucleotides not matched to a gene: 8. CDR3 size: 14 residues. CDR1 MNHEY and CDR2 SMNVEV come from the germline V gene (reference sequence). CDR3 in DNA: TGTGCCAGCAGTTCAGGGGTTACTAGCGGGGCCCAGTACTTC. It codes for CASSSGVTSGAQYF.

This chain uses TRBV7-2 with TRBJ2-3; a weak D match, TRBD1 (6 bases). V was trimmed by 1 base and J by 3 bases, leaving 11 bases between them. The CDR3 spans 15 residues. The germline CDR1 and CDR2 sequences are SGHTA and FQGNSA. The CDR3 sequence: CASSLVGRGTDTQYF. In DNA form, the CDR3 reads TGTGCCAGCAGCTTAGTAGGCAGGGGAACAGATACGCAGTATTTT.

The V and J genes are TRBV28 and TRBJ2-7, with 7 bases that match TRBD1. This CDR3 contains 11 residues. Germline V gives CDR1 MDHEN, CDR2 SYDVKM. After removal of 7 bases from V and 8 bases from J, the junction contained 5 bases not matched to a gene. Written as DNA, the CDR3 is TGTGCCAGCACGCCGGGACAGCAGCAGTACTTC. The encoded protein is CASTPGQQQYF.

The chain joins TRBV9 to TRBJ2-2; possible D gene TRBD2, 5 bases. Trimming removed 2 bases at V and 4 bases at J, with 12 bases between. The CDR3 totals 15 residues. Germline V lookup: CDR1 SGDLS, CDR2 YYNGEE. CDR3 sequence: CASSVLMTITGELFF. CDR3 coding DNA: TGTGCCAGCAGCGTCCTTATGACTATCACCGGGGAGCTGTTTTTT.